These 16 T cell receptor beta chains share one sample of origin, sequenced in a study of OX40 agonist ivuxolimab in advanced cancers. The table came from immunoSEQ multiplex PCR; TCRdb's copy has only in-frame clones and leaves some out. The sample lists tens of thousands of clones; around 88% were seen once. The sample was CD4+ or CD8+ T cells sorted from blood, taken in a trial of the OX40 agonist ivuxolimab. The receptor set was obtained from an adult with an advanced solid tumor such as melanoma, head and neck, liver or kidney cancer.

The chain links TRBV27 to TRBJ2-1; 7 positions agree with TRBD1. From germline, CDR1 is MNHEY and CDR2 SMNVEV (reference sequence). V lost 5 bases to trimming and J lost 4 bases; unmatched junction nucleotides: 5. The CDR3 spans 14 residues. The CDR3 region is CASSRPGQYNEQFF. The CDR3 DNA follows: TGTGCCAGCAGTAGACCGGGACAGTACAATGAGCAGTTCTTC.

This chain joins TRBV10-3 and TRBJ2-5, with 8 bases lining up with TRBD2. Trimming cost V 10 bases and J 4 bases; bases outside gene matches: 11. The CDR3 contains 14 residues. CDR1 is ENHRY, CDR2 SYGVKD, per germline. The CDR3 DNA sequence: TGTGCCACCATAGAAGCGGGGGCACGAGAGACCCAGTACTTC. Protein sequence: CATIEAGARETQYF.

The chain is built from TRBV30 and TRBJ1-5; the match to TRBD1 covers 8 bases. Germline CDR1 is GTSNPN and CDR2 is SVGIG (reference sequence). The CDR3 is 15 residues long. V was clipped by 3 bases and J by 5 bases; unmatched bases: 9. The CDR3 nucleotides read TGTGCCTGGAGACCGGCAGGGGGCCGCGATCAGCCCCAGCATTTT. Translating gives CAWRPAGGRDQPQHF.

This chain joins TRBV7-2 and TRBJ2-3; D is perhaps TRBD2 (6 bases). The CDR3 covers 11 residues. V gave up 5 bases and J gave up 11 bases, with 11 bases separating them. Germline loops: CDR1 SGHTA, CDR2 FQGNSA. The CDR3 spells CASSPGTGQYF. DNA of the CDR3: TGTGCCAGCAGCCCAGGGACTGGGCAGTATTTT.

This chain joins TRBV6-6 and TRBJ2-1, with 7 bases lining up with TRBD2. The CDR3 is made up of 16 amino acids. V was pared by 7 bases and J by 6 bases, with 15 bases of the junction left unmatched. Germline loops: CDR1 MNHNY, CDR2 SVGAGI (reference sequence). CDR3 residues: CASTSGRGRGGNEQFF. The CDR3 DNA sequence: TGTGCCAGCACCTCCGGGCGCGGGAGAGGTGGCAATGAGCAGTTCTTC.

The CDR3 bases are TGCGCCAGCAGGTGGGGGGCGAAGGAAAACACTGAAGCTTTCTTT. Protein: CASRWGAKENTEAFF. The chain joins TRBV10-2 to TRBJ1-1, with D tentatively TRBD1 (6 bases). The CDR3 sequence is 15 residues long. The V gene lost 6 bases and the J gene lost 2 bases, with 16 bases spanning the gap. Germline V gene lookup returns CDR1 WSHSY and CDR2 SAAADI.

The chain carries TRBV28 and TRBJ1-1, with D possibly TRBD1 on 6 matching bases. The CDR3 covers 14 residues. Germline V gene data show CDR1 as MDHEN and CDR2 as SYDVKM. The V gene lost 3 bases and the J gene lost 11 bases, with 19 bases spanning the gap. The CDR3 loop is CASSLRDGGFGAFF. CDR3 nucleotide sequence: TGTGCCAGCAGTTTGCGGGACGGGGGCTTTGGGGCTTTCTTT.

The J gene is TRBJ1-2, the V gene TRBV5-4, with a weak D call TRBD1 (5 bases). The CDR3 is 15 amino acids. The V end was cut by 2 bases, the J end by 8 bases, with 19 bases between. Germline V gene data show CDR1 as SGHNT and CDR2 as YYREEE (reference sequence). In DNA, the CDR3 is TGTGCCAGCAGCTTATTAACCGGGGACGGTCGCGGCTACACCTTC. The encoded protein is CASSLLTGDGRGYTF.

V gene TRBV5-6 combines with J gene TRBJ1-5, with D unclear. The V and J ends lost 2 bases and 1 base respectively, with 10 bases between them. Per germline, CDR1 SGHDT and CDR2 YYEEEE. This CDR3 has 15 amino acids. The CDR3 is CASSFLGASNQPQHF. In DNA, the CDR3 is TGTGCCAGCAGCTTTCTGGGCGCAAGCAATCAGCCCCAGCATTTT.

The DNA for the CDR3 is TGTGCCAGCAGCTTAACAGCAGGCAAGAATTCACCCCTCCACTTT. Encoded protein: CASSLTAGKNSPLHF. V usage is TRBV7-3 and J usage is TRBJ1-6, with D unresolved. The CDR3 runs 15 residues. Looked up from germline, CDR1 is SGHTA and CDR2 is FQGTGA. The V and J ends lost 0 bases and 7 bases respectively, with 10 bases between them.

The chain carries TRBV18 and TRBJ2-6; D not certain. Deletions cut 0 bases from V and 2 bases from J, with 8 bases between. Germline-derived CDR1 and CDR2 are KGHSH and LQKENI. The CDR3 contains 16 residues. The CDR3 nucleotides read TGTGCCAGCTCACCACCAATTAAGGCTGGGGCCAACGTCCTGACTTTC. Its translation is CASSPPIKAGANVLTF.

V usage is TRBV7-3 and J usage is TRBJ2-5; 7 bases match TRBD1. The V gene end was trimmed by 4 bases and the J gene end by 5 bases; junction bases not matched to a gene: 13. Germline V gives CDR1 SGHTA, CDR2 FQGTGA. This CDR3 comprises 16 residues. CDR3 sequence: CASSSDRPGVWETQYF. The CDR3 region has the DNA TGTGCCAGCAGCTCGGACAGGCCCGGGGTTTGGGAGACCCAGTACTTC.

The genes are TRBV15 and TRBJ2-2, with TRBD2 identical over 13 bases. The CDR3 length is 19 residues. Germline V gene data show CDR1 as LNHNV and CDR2 as YYDKDF (reference sequence). The J segment lost 4 bases and the V segment lost 6 bases, leaving 14 bases of the junction unmatched. In DNA form, the CDR3 reads TGTGCCACCAGACGCCGGGACGGAGGGACTAGCGGGATCACCGGGGAGCTGTTTTTT. This encodes CATRRRDGGTSGITGELFF.

The table lists this clone with a count of one. The chain employs TRBV18 and TRBJ2-3; TRBD2 aligns across 12 bases. The J segment lost 2 bases and the V segment lost 3 bases, leaving 3 bases of the junction unmatched. This CDR3 spans 16 amino acids. Germline V gives CDR1 KGHSH, CDR2 LQKENI. This chain's CDR3 is CASSPGLAGLTDTQYF. The CDR3 coding sequence is TGTGCCAGCTCACCGGGACTAGCGGGCCTCACAGATACGCAGTATTTT.

This clone has more than one count but fewer than ten. The chain recombines TRBV28 with TRBJ2-2; 13 bases are shared with TRBD2. Germline CDR1 and CDR2: MDHEN and SYDVKM. The ends lost 6 bases at V and 7 bases at J; junction bases unmatched: 8. The CDR3 is 16 amino acids. CDR3 amino acids: CASRATSGGANGELFF. The CDR3 DNA reads as TGTGCCAGCAGGGCCACTAGCGGGGGGGCCAACGGGGAGCTGTTTTTT.

The CDR3: CASSPVQLNEKLFF. CDR3 sequence (DNA): TGTGCCAGCTCACCGGTACAGTTGAATGAAAAACTGTTTTTT. The chain is built from TRBV18 and TRBJ1-4; D gene unclear. The CDR3 runs to 14 residues. Trimming took 3 bases from V and 5 from J, leaving 10 bases between them. CDR1 is KGHSH and CDR2 is LQKENI in the germline V gene.